The 3 T cell receptor beta chains reported below all come from one sample, sequenced in a study of T cell responses to AZD1222 COVID-19 vaccine. Method: immunoSEQ multiplex PCR; TCRdb's copy keeps in-frame clones and lacks some. The sample has some 150,000 clones; 90% are singletons. Sequenced material: peripheral blood, taken on day 0 of AZD1222 vaccination. The receptors were gathered from an adult in good health.

The V gene is TRBV27, the J gene TRBJ2-1; TRBD2 might be the D (6 bases). The V end lost 3 bases, the J end lost 3 bases, and 9 bases lay between the germline ends. CDR1 and CDR2 from the germline V gene are MNHEY and SMNVEV (reference sequence). The CDR3 has 14 residues. The CDR3 bases are TGTGCCAGCAGTTTGCGGGGCCTCTACAATGAGCAGTTCTTC. Translating it yields CASSLRGLYNEQFF.

J is TRBJ2-3 and V is TRBV7-2; D ambiguous. Germline V gene lookup returns CDR1 SGHTA and CDR2 FQGNSA. Trimming cost V 1 base and J 1 base, with 3 bases left between them. CDR3 size: 13 residues. The CDR3 here is CASSLDRTDTQYF. The CDR3 nucleotides read TGTGCCAGCAGCTTAGATCGCACAGATACGCAGTATTTT.

This sequence joins TRBV30 and TRBJ1-2; no clear D. The germline CDR1 and CDR2 sequences are GTSNPN and SVGIG (reference sequence). V lost 1 base and J lost 4, with 13 bases in between. The CDR3 is made up of 14 amino acids. CDR3 DNA: TGTGCCTGGAGTGCAACATCTACAGTCTATGGCTACACCTTC. It yields the protein CAWSATSTVYGYTF.